This TCR beta chain was retrieved from a study of blood T cell repertoires in COVID-19. In the study overall: T cells, B-cell-depleted T cells, or PBMCs supplied cDNA or gDNA.

V was shortened by 5 bases and J by 0 bases, with 17 bases between the two germline ends. CDR3 length: 17 residues. CDR1 and CDR2 from the germline V gene are MNHEY and SMNVEV (reference sequence). Some clones are missing from TCRdb's copy, which holds only in-frame ones; the method was immunoSEQ multiplex PCR. This table holds just over 95,000 clones, 90% found once. This receptor was identified in a man between 60 and 75 years old with acute or convalescent COVID-19. Sequenced material: peripheral blood. This chain uses TRBV27 with TRBJ1-3, with D tentatively TRBD1 (5 bases). The CDR3 region is CASSRDSTASSGNTIYF. Written as DNA, the CDR3 is TGTGCCAGCAGTCGAGATTCGACAGCCTCCTCTGGAAACACCATATATTTT.